Shown below are 10 T cell receptor beta chains from a single sample sequenced in a study of a mutant IDH1 vaccine in newly diagnosed glioma. Their antigen targets remain unknown. Produced via immunoSEQ multiplex PCR; TCRdb's table is partial and in-frame only. The table lists 77,000 or so clones, roughly four fifths of them singletons. The time point here: week 47, end of study. With topical imiquimod, each dose of the vaccine consisted of 300 ug of mutant IDH1 20-mer peptide. The starting material was PBMCs, obtained from a glioma patient whose treatment included an IDH1 peptide vaccine. These receptors were obtained from a man between 40 and 49 years old with glioma.

In this sample, this clone turned up once. The J gene is TRBJ1-1, the V gene TRBV5-1, with 9 bases matching TRBD1. The ends lost 3 bases at V and 5 bases at J; junction bases unmatched: 14. Germline CDR1 reads SGHRS; CDR2 reads YFSETQ. There are 17 residues in the CDR3. This CDR3 is CASSSHAETGGGTEAFF. In DNA form, the CDR3 reads TGCGCCAGCAGCTCCCACGCCGAAACAGGGGGCGGAACTGAAGCTTTCTTT.

V usage is TRBV7-2 and J usage is TRBJ2-5; the match to TRBD2 covers 10 bases. The CDR3 extends over 15 amino acids. Germline V gene lookup returns CDR1 SGHTA and CDR2 FQGNSA. Trimming at V came to 5 bases and at J to 5 bases, leaving 8 bases not matched to a gene. The CDR3 nucleotides are TGTGCCAGCAGCCCCCTTGCTAGCGGGAGTGAGACCCAGTACTTC. This translates into CASSPLASGSETQYF.

This clone was counted a few times. V usage is TRBV15 and J usage is TRBJ1-1; D is ambiguous. The CDR3 sequence is 11 residues long. The V gene lost 8 bases and the J gene lost 5 bases, with 9 bases spanning the gap. The germline gives CDR1 LNHNV, CDR2 YYDKDF (reference sequence). CDR3 protein: CATRENTEAFF. CDR3 nucleotide sequence: TGTGCCACCCGCGAGAATACTGAAGCTTTCTTT.

This chain links TRBV6-5 with TRBJ2-3; weak D call: TRBD1 (6 bases). The V gene lost 6 bases and the J gene lost 6 bases, with 19 bases spanning the gap. CDR1 and CDR2 from the germline V gene are MNHEY and SVGAGI. CDR3 length: 15 amino acids. The CDR3 is CASSQEPTGTDTQYF. Written as DNA, the CDR3 is TGTGCCAGCAGCCAAGAGCCCACAGGGACGGATACGCAGTATTTT.

The V and J genes are TRBV11-2 and TRBJ2-1; 8 bases fit TRBD2. V was clipped by 0 bases and J by 9 bases; unmatched bases: 7. Germline CDR1 reads SGHAT; CDR2 reads FQNNGV. The CDR3 is made up of 15 amino acids. The CDR3 here is CASSLEVAGNFEQFF. The CDR3 nucleotides read TGTGCCAGCAGCTTAGAGGTAGCGGGAAATTTTGAGCAGTTCTTC.

J is TRBJ2-7 and V is TRBV27; D is unclear. Germline CDR1 reads MNHEY; CDR2 reads SMNVEV (reference sequence). The ends were cut back, 0 bases at V and 4 bases at J, with 7 bases in the middle. The CDR3 spans 13 residues. In DNA form, the CDR3 reads TGTGCCAGCAGTTTATCGGTTGGTTACGAGCAGTACTTC. Its translation: CASSLSVGYEQYF.

This clone was observed a few times. The gene calls are TRBV10-2 and TRBJ1-2; D not resolved. The CDR3 runs to 14 residues. V was pared by 7 bases and J by 2 bases, with 14 bases between. Germline V CDR1 and CDR2: WSHSY, SAAADI. This CDR3 reads CASTISLTNYGYTF. CDR3 nucleotide sequence: TGCGCCAGCACGATTTCCCTTACAAACTATGGCTACACCTTC.

This chain joins TRBV7-2 and TRBJ1-1; tentative D call: TRBD1 (6 bases). Germline V CDR1 and CDR2: SGHTA, FQGNSA. CDR3 size: 15 residues. The V end lost 1 base, the J end lost 3 bases, and 12 bases lay between the germline ends. CDR3 in amino acids: CASSLEGAGDTEAFF. In DNA, the CDR3 is TGTGCCAGCAGCTTAGAGGGTGCAGGGGACACTGAAGCTTTCTTT.

This clone was recorded a few times. J is TRBJ1-2 and V is TRBV19; D uncertain. With 4 bases removed from V and 6 bases from J, the gap between germline ends came to 9 bases. This CDR3 region has 12 residues. Germline-derived CDR1 and CDR2 are LNHDA and SQIVND (reference sequence). The CDR3 DNA is TGTGCCAGTAGTAACGAAGGGAATGGCTACACCTTC. Translation: CASSNEGNGYTF.

J is TRBJ1-1 and V is TRBV7-2; D is perhaps TRBD1 (5 bases). CDR1 and CDR2 from the germline V gene are SGHTA and FQGNSA. The CDR3 length is 13 residues. Deletions cut 0 bases from V and 8 bases from J, with 10 bases between. In nucleotides, the CDR3 is TGTGCCAGCAGCTTAGCAGACAGCGAGGAAGCTTTCTTT. Translating it yields CASSLADSEEAFF.